The TCR beta chain described here comes from a study of cytomegalovirus exposure and HLA in healthy donors. Primers for the PCR totalled 60 Vbeta and 13 Jbeta. Sequencing used immunoSEQ multiplex PCR; TCRdb keeps in-frame clones, though not all of them. The data contain 160,000 or so clones, over 70% of them singletons. Germline values: CDR1 SGHNT, CDR2 YYREEE (reference sequence). J gave up 3 bases and V 0 bases, and 9 bases lay outside the gene matches. This CDR3 is 17 amino acids long. The clonotype originates from a man aged 45 to 65 in good health and CMV-seropositive. What was sequenced was PBMCs. This rearrangement joins TRBV5-4 to TRBJ2-1; TRBD1 aligns across 7 bases. CDR3 protein: CASSLARASGGYNEQFF. The CDR3, as DNA: TGTGCCAGCAGCTTGGCTCGGGCTTCAGGGGGCTACAATGAGCAGTTCTTC.